One sample yielded the 32 T cell receptor beta chains listed below, sequenced in a study of blood T cell repertoires in COVID-19 (dated by TCRdb to 2018 to 2020). The library was made by the immunoSEQ multiplex PCR assay. Here the immuneACCESS table is served through TCRdb, limited to in-frame sequences with V and J called. Missing clones are a known gap in these copies; in checked studies unresolved V genes cover under half, and the rest lacks a known reason. This sample is represented by 300,000 to 400,000 clones; around 88% of them were singletons. The top ten hold roughly 1.7% of the sample. Sample: peripheral blood. The source is a woman in her 30s with COVID-19, enrolled during active disease.

This clone was recorded many times. The chain carries TRBV9 and TRBJ2-5; 13 bases fit TRBD2. Germline lookup yields CDR1 SGDLS and CDR2 YYNGEE. This CDR3 is built from 16 residues. V lost 0 bases to trimming and J lost 2 bases; unmatched junction nucleotides: 1. CDR3 DNA: TGTGCCAGCAGCGTAGAACTAGCGGGGGGGCAAGAGACCCAGTACTTC. It encodes CASSVELAGGQETQYF.

This sequence joins TRBV2 and TRBJ2-3, with 9 bases identical to TRBD2. J lost 4 bases, V lost 8 bases, and 7 bases had no gene match. Germline values: CDR1 SNHLY, CDR2 FYNNEI. CDR3 size: 14 residues. Written as DNA, the CDR3 is TGTGCCAGCGCTGCGGGGGGGGGCCCAGATACGCAGTATTTT. Protein: CASAAGGGPDTQYF. Complete variable domain (other parts from reference TRBV2 and TRBJ2-3): EPEVTQTPSHQVTQMGQEVILRCVPISNHLYFYWYRQILGQKVEFLVSFYNNEISEKSEIFDDQFSVERPDGSNFTLKIRSTKLEDSAMYFCASAAGGGPDTQYFGPGTRLTVL.

V gene TRBV21-1 combines with J gene TRBJ2-2; TRBD1 was called by the table and not checked on the DNA. TRBV21-1 counts as a pseudogene. The CDR3 has 18 amino acids. In DNA form, the CDR3 reads TGTGCCAGCAGCAAAGGACGCGGACAGGGGGCCGGGACCGGGGAGCTGTTTTTT. Its protein product is CASSKGRGQGAGTGELFF.

There are a few counts of this clone. The chain's CDR3 is CASSQAADISTGELFF. Written as DNA, the CDR3 is TGCGCCAGCAGCCAAGCGGCAGACATTTCCACCGGGGAGCTGTTTTTT. The rearrangement joins TRBV4-1 to TRBJ2-2; D not resolved. Germline values: CDR1 MGHRA, CDR2 YSYEKL. V was shortened by 1 base and J by 4 bases, with 13 bases between the two germline ends. The length of the CDR3 is 16 residues.

The chain carries TRBV7-2 and TRBJ1-3; TRBD1 might be the D (6 bases). The CDR3 has 14 amino acids. The V gene's germline CDR1 is SGHTA and CDR2 FQGNSA. V lost 4 bases and J 0 bases, leaving 7 bases between the germline ends. The CDR3 DNA reads TGTGCCAGCAGCTGGACAGTCTCTGGAAACACCATATATTTT. Protein product: CASSWTVSGNTIYF.

J is TRBJ1-2 and V is TRBV18; D not resolved. V was trimmed by 3 bases and J by 2 bases, leaving 7 bases between them. Germline CDR1 reads KGHSH; CDR2 reads LQKENI. This CDR3 is 13 amino acids long. This chain's CDR3 is CASSPNRNYGYTF. The CDR3 bases are TGTGCCAGCTCACCGAATCGGAACTATGGCTACACCTTC.

This clone was counted a few times. This same CDR3 is encoded by further DNA sequences in the sample. The chain has TRBV5-1 and TRBJ1-5, with no clear D. Germline CDR1 SGHRS, CDR2 YFSETQ. V was cut by 0 bases and J by 4 bases, with 5 bases left in between. The CDR3 has 13 amino acids. CDR3 protein: CASSLGQNQPQHF. Written as DNA, the CDR3 is TGCGCCAGCAGCTTGGGGCAAAATCAGCCCCAGCATTTT.

The chain carries TRBV18 and TRBJ1-1; D not resolved. V shed 2 bases and J shed 5 bases, with 12 bases lying between them. There are 14 residues in the CDR3. CDR1 is KGHSH and CDR2 is LQKENI in the germline V gene. The CDR3 region has the DNA TGTGCCAGCTCACCAGCATTGTCGGGGACTGAAGCTTTCTTT. This encodes CASSPALSGTEAFF.

The rearrangement links TRBV7-6 to TRBJ2-5; D is possibly TRBD2 (6 bases). Germline V gene data show CDR1 as SGHVS and CDR2 as FNYEAQ. The CDR3 is made up of 15 amino acids. The V gene lost 1 base and the J gene lost 4 bases, with 13 bases spanning the gap. The DNA for the CDR3 is TGTGCCAGCAGCTTAGAAATCGGGGGAGCAGAGACCCAGTACTTC. It is translated as CASSLEIGGAETQYF.

This sequence joins TRBV28 and TRBJ1-2; no firm D call. CDR3 length: 15 residues. CDR1 and CDR2 (germline): MDHEN, SYDVKM. The V end was cut by 7 bases, the J end by 2 bases, with 17 bases between. The CDR3 region is CASNVNRAANYGYTF. CDR3 in DNA: TGTGCCAGCAACGTAAATCGCGCCGCGAACTATGGCTACACCTTC.

The chain combines TRBV12-3 or TRBV12-4 with TRBJ1-2; 8 bases match TRBD1. The V segment lost 5 bases and the J segment 10 bases; nucleotides outside the gene matches: 6. This CDR3 region has 12 residues. The CDR3 bases are TGTGCCAGCAGTGTCGGACAGGGTTCCTACACCTTC. Translated, it gives CASSVGQGSYTF.

The V call is TRBV9, the J call TRBJ1-2, with a possible D match to TRBD1 (6 bases). Germline V CDR1 and CDR2: SGDLS, YYNGEE. Trimming took off 4 bases at V and 4 bases at J, with 17 bases between the two ends. The CDR3 runs to 15 residues. Here the CDR3 reads CASSHKQGTPYGYTF. The CDR3, as DNA: TGTGCCAGCAGCCATAAACAGGGCACCCCCTATGGCTACACCTTC.

V gene TRBV9 combines with J gene TRBJ2-5, with TRBD2 matching 8 bases. Per germline, CDR1 SGDLS and CDR2 YYNGEE. Trimming removed 9 bases from V and 1 base from J; junction bases left unmatched: 11. The CDR3 is 15 amino acids. The CDR3 region has the DNA TGTGCCACTTCCCGGGAGGGGGGCCTCCAAGAGACCCAGTACTTC. This gives the protein CATSREGGLQETQYF. Combining the CDR3 with reference TRBV9 and TRBJ2-5 gives the whole variable domain DSGVTQTPKHLITATGQRVTLRCSPRSGDLSVYWYQQSLDQGLQFLIQYYNGEERAKGNILERFSAQQFPDLHSELNLSSLELGDSALYFCATSREGGLQETQYFGPGTRLLVL.

The DNA of the CDR3 is TGTGCCAGCGGCCTCTGGCGGGACAATGAGCAGTTCTTC. Translating it yields CASGLWRDNEQFF. V gene TRBV6-6 combines with J gene TRBJ2-1; possibly TRBD2 for D (5 bases). This CDR3 has 13 amino acids. The V end was cut by 8 bases, the J end by 5 bases, with 13 bases between. The germline V gene encodes CDR1 MNHNY and CDR2 SVGAGI (reference sequence).

The chain combines TRBV2 with TRBJ1-1; D possibly corresponds to TRBD1 (6 bases). Trimming took 7 bases from V and 6 from J, leaving 21 bases between them. CDR3 length equals 15 residues. Germline values: CDR1 SNHLY, CDR2 FYNNEI. The CDR3 DNA is TGTGCCAGCACAGGACTCGGTGTCAGGGGAGCTGAAGCTTTCTTT. Translated, it gives CASTGLGVRGAEAFF.

CDR3 nucleotide sequence: TGTGCCACCTCGTCCACAAACGGGGAGAGGGCTGGTGAAGCTTTCTTT. Translation gives CATSSTNGERAGEAFF. The rearrangement links TRBV10-3 to TRBJ1-1; D unresolved. The CDR3 covers 16 residues. Trimming took 10 bases from V and 7 from J, leaving 28 bases between them. Germline V gene sequence: CDR1 ENHRY, CDR2 SYGVKD.

V gene TRBV7-2 combines with J gene TRBJ2-5, with 11 bases aligning to TRBD2. J was trimmed by 9 bases and V by 1 base; bases with no gene match: 10. The CDR3 runs to 16 residues. The germline V gene has CDR1 SGHTA and CDR2 FQGNSA. The CDR3 spells CASSLEFSGGEGAQYF. For the CDR3, the DNA is TGTGCCAGCAGCTTAGAATTTAGCGGGGGGGAAGGTGCCCAGTACTTC. The whole variable domain, filled in from reference TRBV7-2 and TRBJ2-5, reads GAGVSQSPSNKVTEKGKDVELRCDPISGHTALYWYRQSLGQGLEFLIYFQGNSAPDKSGLPSDRFSAERTGGSVSTLTIQRTQQEDSAVYLCASSLEFSGGEGAQYFGPGTRLLVL.

This clone was counted a few times. The V call is TRBV7-9, the J call TRBJ1-3, with D perhaps matching TRBD1 (6 bases). Germline lookup yields CDR1 SEHNR and CDR2 FQNEAQ (reference sequence). Trimming shortened V by 6 bases and J by 4 bases, and 16 bases separated the two germline ends. The CDR3 extends over 15 amino acids. CDR3 amino acids: CASSPKNRVGNTIYF. The CDR3 coding sequence is TGTGCCAGCAGTCCTAAAAACAGGGTGGGAAACACCATATATTTT.

The genes are TRBV12-3 or TRBV12-4 and TRBJ1-2; 8 bases align to TRBD1. V trimming: 6 bases; J trimming: 7 bases; junction bases outside the gene matches: 7. The CDR3 is 13 amino acids. CDR3 protein: CASSPDRVVGYTF. For the CDR3, the DNA is TGTGCCAGCAGCCCGGACAGGGTTGTTGGCTACACCTTC.

The chain uses TRBV13 and TRBJ1-2, with 8 bases lining up with TRBD1. V trimming: 5 bases; J trimming: 2 bases; junction bases outside the gene matches: 4. Germline V gene lookup returns CDR1 PRHDT and CDR2 FYEKMQ (reference sequence). This CDR3 is 14 amino acids long. The CDR3 bases are TGTGCCAGCAGCGCGACAGGGGAGAACTATGGCTACACCTTC. This encodes CASSATGENYGYTF.

The rearrangement joins TRBV7-6 to TRBJ2-3, with 10 bases fitting TRBD2. J lost 0 bases, V lost 5 bases, and 5 bases had no gene match. Germline loops: CDR1 SGHVS, CDR2 FNYEAQ. This CDR3 has 16 residues. The CDR3 region has the DNA TGTGCCAGCAGCCCGGGACTAGCGCATAGCACAGATACGCAGTATTTT. Translation gives CASSPGLAHSTDTQYF.

The chain recombines TRBV7-9 with TRBJ2-1; 13 nucleotides align to TRBD2. This CDR3 contains 16 residues. CDR1 is SEHNR and CDR2 is FQNEAQ in the germline V gene (reference sequence). Trimming removed 5 bases from V and 5 bases from J; junction bases left unmatched: 6. CDR3 sequence: CASSLYGLAGDNEQFF. The CDR3 bases are TGTGCCAGCAGCCTTTACGGACTAGCGGGGGACAATGAGCAGTTCTTC.

This clone has just one count. Within the sample, other DNA sequences also encode this same CDR3. The V gene is TRBV28, the J gene TRBJ2-7, with D perhaps matching TRBD1 (5 bases). This CDR3 is built from 11 residues. Germline V CDR1 and CDR2: MDHEN, SYDVKM. V was shortened by 5 bases and J by 4 bases, with 6 bases between the two germline ends. CDR3 nucleotide sequence: TGTGCCAGCAGTCAGGGTTACGAGCAGTACGTC. Its translation: CASSQGYEQYV.

V usage is TRBV2 and J usage is TRBJ1-1, with D possibly being TRBD1 (5 bases). CDR3 length: 12 residues. Trimming removed 3 bases at V and 11 bases at J, with 13 bases between. Germline V gives CDR1 SNHLY, CDR2 FYNNEI. The CDR3 reads CASSDLGGRAFF. Here the CDR3 DNA reads TGTGCCAGCAGTGATTTGGGGGGTAGGGCTTTCTTT.

The V call is TRBV7-2, the J call TRBJ2-7; 12 nucleotides line up with TRBD2. The CDR3 extends over 15 amino acids. Germline V lookup: CDR1 SGHTA, CDR2 FQGNSA. V lost 2 bases to trimming and J lost 6 bases; unmatched junction nucleotides: 5. DNA for the CDR3: TGTGCCAGCAGCTTACTACTAGCGGGGGGCGGCGAGCAGTACGTC. Amino acid sequence: CASSLLLAGGGEQYV.

The rearrangement joins TRBV19 to TRBJ2-1, with D tentatively TRBD2 (5 bases). The CDR3 extends over 13 amino acids. Trimming stripped 3 bases from V and 6 bases from J, with 9 bases between. Germline V gene lookup returns CDR1 LNHDA and CDR2 SQIVND (reference sequence). The CDR3 region has the DNA TGTGCCAGTAGTATCGACTACACCAATGAGCAGTTCTTC. Its translation is CASSIDYTNEQFF. Drawing the rest from reference TRBV19 and TRBJ2-1, the complete variable domain is DGGITQSPKYLFRKEGQNVTLSCEQNLNHDAMYWYRQDPGQGLRLIYYSQIVNDFQKGDIAEGYSVSREKKESFPLTVTSAQKNPTAFYLCASSIDYTNEQFFGPGTRLTVL.

Only one count was recorded for this clone. The chain is built from TRBV7-6 and TRBJ2-3; 9 bases are shared with TRBD2. The germline V gene encodes CDR1 SGHVS and CDR2 FNYEAQ. Trimming removed 4 bases from V and 0 bases from J; junction bases left unmatched: 5. This CDR3 has 16 amino acids. CDR3 in amino acids: CASSWRLAESTDTQYF. The CDR3 DNA follows: TGTGCCAGCAGCTGGAGACTAGCGGAGAGCACAGATACGCAGTATTTT.

V usage is TRBV2 and J usage is TRBJ2-5; 9 bases are shared with TRBD2. Germline V gene sequence: CDR1 SNHLY, CDR2 FYNNEI. The CDR3 is made up of 13 amino acids. As DNA, the CDR3 is TGTGCGGCGGCGCTAGCGGGGAGGGAGACCCAGTACTTC. It encodes CAAALAGRETQYF.

This clone was detected only a few times. This rearrangement joins TRBV29-1 to TRBJ1-2; 9 positions agree with TRBD1. V trimming: 5 bases; J trimming: 2 bases; junction bases outside the gene matches: 3. This CDR3 is 13 amino acids long. Germline V gene data show CDR1 as SQVTM and CDR2 as ANQGSEA. CDR3: CSVRTGENYGYTF. CDR3 coding DNA: TGCAGCGTTCGGACAGGGGAAAACTATGGCTACACCTTC.

The rearrangement uses TRBV7-9 and TRBJ1-2; 7 nucleotides agree with TRBD1. This CDR3 contains 14 residues. J lost 1 base, V lost 9 bases, and 8 bases had no gene match. In germline, CDR1 is SEHNR, CDR2 FQNEAQ (reference sequence). CDR3 in DNA: TGTGCCAGTTCAGGGGGAGATGGTAACTATGGCTACACCTTC. This translates into CASSGGDGNYGYTF.

V is TRBV7-8 and J is TRBJ1-5; D uncertain. Trimming removed 5 bases at V and 3 bases at J, with 11 bases between. This CDR3 has 14 residues. Germline values: CDR1 SGHVS, CDR2 FQNEAQ. The CDR3 loop is CASSIGLTNQPQHF. CDR3 sequence (DNA): TGTGCCAGCAGCATCGGACTGACCAATCAGCCCCAGCATTTT.

This clone was seen more than once but under ten times. V and J are TRBV4-1 and TRBJ2-7; 10 bases agree with TRBD1. The V gene end was trimmed by 8 bases and the J gene end by 3 bases; junction bases not matched to a gene: 10. CDR3 length: 15 amino acids. CDR1 is MGHRA, CDR2 YSYEKL, per germline. The CDR3, as DNA: TGCGCCAGCTCTTCAGGGACAGGGGTCCTCTACGAGCAGTACTTC. It yields the protein CASSSGTGVLYEQYF.